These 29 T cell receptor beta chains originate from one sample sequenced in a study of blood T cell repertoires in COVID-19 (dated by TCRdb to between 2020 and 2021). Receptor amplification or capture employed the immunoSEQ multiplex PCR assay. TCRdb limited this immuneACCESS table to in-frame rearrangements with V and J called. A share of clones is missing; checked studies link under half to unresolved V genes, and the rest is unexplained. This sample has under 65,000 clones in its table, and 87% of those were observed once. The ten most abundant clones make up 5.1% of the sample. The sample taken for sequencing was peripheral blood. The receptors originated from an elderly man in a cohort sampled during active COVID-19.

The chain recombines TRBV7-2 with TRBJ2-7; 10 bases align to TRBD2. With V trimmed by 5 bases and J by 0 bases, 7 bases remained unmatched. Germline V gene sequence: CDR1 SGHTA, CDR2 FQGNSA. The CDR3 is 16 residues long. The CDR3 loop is CASSPTSSGGSYEQYF. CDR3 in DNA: TGTGCCAGCAGCCCGACCTCTAGCGGGGGCTCCTACGAGCAGTACTTC.

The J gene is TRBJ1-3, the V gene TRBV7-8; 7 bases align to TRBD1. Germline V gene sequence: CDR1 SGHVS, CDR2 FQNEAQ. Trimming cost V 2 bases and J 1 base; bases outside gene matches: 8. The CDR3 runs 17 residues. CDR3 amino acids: CASSLMTGLQSGNTIYF. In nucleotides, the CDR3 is TGTGCCAGCAGCTTAATGACAGGGCTCCAATCTGGAAACACCATATATTTT.

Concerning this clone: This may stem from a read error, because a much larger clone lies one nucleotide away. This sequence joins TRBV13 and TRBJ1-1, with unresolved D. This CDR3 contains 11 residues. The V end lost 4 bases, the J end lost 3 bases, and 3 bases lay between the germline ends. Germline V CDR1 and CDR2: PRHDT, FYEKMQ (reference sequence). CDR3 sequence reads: CASSSYTEAFF. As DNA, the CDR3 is TGTGCCAGCAGCTCTTACACTGAAGCTTTCTTT.

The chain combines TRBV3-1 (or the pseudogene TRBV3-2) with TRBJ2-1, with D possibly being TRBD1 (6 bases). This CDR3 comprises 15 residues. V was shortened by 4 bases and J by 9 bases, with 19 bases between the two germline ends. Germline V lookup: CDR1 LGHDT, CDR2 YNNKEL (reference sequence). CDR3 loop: CASSLGTLGAREQFF. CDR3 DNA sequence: TGTGCCAGCAGCCTGGGGACGTTGGGGGCACGTGAGCAGTTCTTC.

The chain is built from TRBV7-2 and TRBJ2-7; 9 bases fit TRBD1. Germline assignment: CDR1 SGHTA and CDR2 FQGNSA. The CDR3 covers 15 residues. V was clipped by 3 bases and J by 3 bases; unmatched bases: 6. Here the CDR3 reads CASSFAGTGNYEQYF. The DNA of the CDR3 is TGTGCCAGCAGCTTCGCCGGGACAGGGAACTACGAGCAGTACTTC. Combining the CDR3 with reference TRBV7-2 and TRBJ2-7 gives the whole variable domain GAGVSQSPSNKVTEKGKDVELRCDPISGHTALYWYRQSLGQGLEFLIYFQGNSAPDKSGLPSDRFSAERTGGSVSTLTIQRTQQEDSAVYLCASSFAGTGNYEQYFGPGTRLTVT.

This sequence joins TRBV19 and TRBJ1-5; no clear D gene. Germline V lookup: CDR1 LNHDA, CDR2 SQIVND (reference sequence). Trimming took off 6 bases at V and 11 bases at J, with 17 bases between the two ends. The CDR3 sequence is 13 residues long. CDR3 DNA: TGTGCCAGTAGCGCCGGGTCCGGGAGCGCCCAGCATTTT. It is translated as CASSAGSGSAQHF.

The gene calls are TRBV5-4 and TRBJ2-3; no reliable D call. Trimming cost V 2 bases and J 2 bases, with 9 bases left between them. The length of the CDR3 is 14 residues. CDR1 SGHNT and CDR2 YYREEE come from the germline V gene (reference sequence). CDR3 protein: CASSFDRSTDTQYF. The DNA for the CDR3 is TGTGCCAGCAGCTTTGATCGGTCCACAGATACGCAGTATTTT.

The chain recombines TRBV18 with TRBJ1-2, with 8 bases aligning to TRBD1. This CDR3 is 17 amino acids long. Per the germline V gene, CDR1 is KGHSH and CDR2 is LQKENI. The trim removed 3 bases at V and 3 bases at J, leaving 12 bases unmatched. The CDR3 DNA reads TGTGCCAGCTCACCGATTATGACAGGGGCCCCCGACTATGGCTACACCTTC. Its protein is CASSPIMTGAPDYGYTF.

CDR3: CAWSRTGNNEKLFF. The DNA for the CDR3 is TGTGCCTGGAGTCGGACGGGAAATAATGAAAAACTGTTTTTT. The V gene is TRBV30, the J gene TRBJ1-4, with no clear D. Germline V lookup: CDR1 GTSNPN, CDR2 SVGIG (reference sequence). Trimming took 2 bases from V and 4 from J, leaving 11 bases between them. The CDR3 runs to 14 residues.

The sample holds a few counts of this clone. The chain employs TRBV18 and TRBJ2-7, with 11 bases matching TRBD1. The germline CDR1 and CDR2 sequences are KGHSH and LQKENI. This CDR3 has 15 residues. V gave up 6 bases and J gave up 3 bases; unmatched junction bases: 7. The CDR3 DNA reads TGTGCCAGCTCGGTAGGACAGGGGGCCTTCTACGAGCAGTACTTC. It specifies CASSVGQGAFYEQYF.

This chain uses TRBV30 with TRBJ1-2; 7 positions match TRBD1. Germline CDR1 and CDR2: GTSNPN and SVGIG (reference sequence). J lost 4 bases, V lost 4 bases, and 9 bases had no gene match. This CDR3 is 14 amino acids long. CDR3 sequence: CAWNTGGQVYGYTF. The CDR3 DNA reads TGTGCCTGGAATACCGGAGGACAGGTCTATGGCTACACCTTC.

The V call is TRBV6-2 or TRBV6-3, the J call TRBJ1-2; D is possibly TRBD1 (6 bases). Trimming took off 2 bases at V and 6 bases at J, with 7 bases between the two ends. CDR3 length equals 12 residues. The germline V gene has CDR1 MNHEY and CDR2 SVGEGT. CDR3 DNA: TGTGCCAGCAGTTACGCAGGGGATGGCTACACCTTC. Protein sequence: CASSYAGDGYTF.

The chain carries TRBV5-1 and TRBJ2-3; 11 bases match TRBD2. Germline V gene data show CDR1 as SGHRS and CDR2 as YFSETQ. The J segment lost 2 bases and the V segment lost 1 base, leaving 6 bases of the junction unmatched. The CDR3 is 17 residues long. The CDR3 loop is CASSLNGLAGSTDTQYF. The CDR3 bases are TGCGCCAGCAGCTTGAACGGACTAGCGGGTTCCACAGATACGCAGTATTTT.

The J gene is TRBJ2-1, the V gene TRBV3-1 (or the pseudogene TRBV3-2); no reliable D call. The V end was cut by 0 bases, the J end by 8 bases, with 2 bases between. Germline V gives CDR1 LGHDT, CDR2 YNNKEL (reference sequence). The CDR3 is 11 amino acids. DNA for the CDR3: TGTGCCAGCAGCCAAGACTATGAGCAGTTCTTC. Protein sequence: CASSQDYEQFF.

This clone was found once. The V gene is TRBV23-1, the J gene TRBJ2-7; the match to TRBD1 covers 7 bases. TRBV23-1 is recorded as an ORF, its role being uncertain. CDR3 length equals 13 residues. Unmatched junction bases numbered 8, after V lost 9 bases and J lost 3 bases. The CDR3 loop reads CARALQGFYEQYF. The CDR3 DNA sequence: TGCGCCAGGGCCCTACAGGGGTTCTACGAGCAGTACTTC.

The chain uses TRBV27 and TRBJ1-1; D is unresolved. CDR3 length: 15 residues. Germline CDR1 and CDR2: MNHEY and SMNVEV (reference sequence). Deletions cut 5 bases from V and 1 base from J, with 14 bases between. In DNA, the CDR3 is TGTGCCAGCAGTCCCATACGACATGGGAACACTGAAGCTTTCTTT. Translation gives CASSPIRHGNTEAFF.

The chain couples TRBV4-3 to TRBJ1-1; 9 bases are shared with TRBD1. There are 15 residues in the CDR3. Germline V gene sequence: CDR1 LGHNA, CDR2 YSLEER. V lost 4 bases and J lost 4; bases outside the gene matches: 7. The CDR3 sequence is CASSPQTGGATEAFF. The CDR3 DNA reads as TGCGCCAGCAGCCCACAGACAGGGGGGGCCACTGAAGCTTTCTTT.

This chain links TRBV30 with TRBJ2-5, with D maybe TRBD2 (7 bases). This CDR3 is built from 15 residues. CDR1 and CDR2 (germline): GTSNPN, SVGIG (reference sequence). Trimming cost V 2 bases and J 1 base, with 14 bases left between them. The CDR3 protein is CAWSREGGGQETQYF. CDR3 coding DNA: TGTGCCTGGAGTAGAGAGGGGGGGGGCCAAGAGACCCAGTACTTC.

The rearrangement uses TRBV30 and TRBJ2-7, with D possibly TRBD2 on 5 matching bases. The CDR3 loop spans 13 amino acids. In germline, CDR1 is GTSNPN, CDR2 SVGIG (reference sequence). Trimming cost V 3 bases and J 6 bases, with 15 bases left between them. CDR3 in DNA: TGTGCCTGGAGGTCGCACCCTGGGAGCGAGCAGTACTTC. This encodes CAWRSHPGSEQYF.

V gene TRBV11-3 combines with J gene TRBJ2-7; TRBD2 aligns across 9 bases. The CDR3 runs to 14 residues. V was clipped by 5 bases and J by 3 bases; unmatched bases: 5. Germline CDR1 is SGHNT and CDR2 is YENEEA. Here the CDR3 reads CASSPTSGHYEQYF. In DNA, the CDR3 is TGTGCCAGCAGCCCGACTAGCGGACACTACGAGCAGTACTTC.

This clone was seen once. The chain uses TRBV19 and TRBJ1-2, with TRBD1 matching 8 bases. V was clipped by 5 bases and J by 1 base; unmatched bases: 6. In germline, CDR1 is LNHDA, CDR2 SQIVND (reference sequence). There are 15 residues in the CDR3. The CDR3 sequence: CASSGGQANNYGYTF. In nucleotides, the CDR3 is TGTGCCAGTAGTGGGGGACAGGCCAATAACTATGGCTACACCTTC.

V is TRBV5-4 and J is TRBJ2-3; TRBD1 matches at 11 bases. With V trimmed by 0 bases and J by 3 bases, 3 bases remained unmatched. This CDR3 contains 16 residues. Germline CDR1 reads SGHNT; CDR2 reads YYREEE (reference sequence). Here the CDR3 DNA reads TGTGCCAGCAGCTTGGAAGGGACAGGGGGGACAGATACGCAGTATTTT. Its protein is CASSLEGTGGTDTQYF.

The CDR3 bases are TGTGCCAGCAGTCTACTAGCGGACCACTCCTACAATGAGCAGTTCTTC. It encodes CASSLLADHSYNEQFF. V and J are TRBV4-2 and TRBJ2-1; 8 bases fit TRBD2. Germline V lookup: CDR1 LGHNA, CDR2 YNFKEQ. The CDR3 is made up of 16 amino acids. Trimming cost V 6 bases and J 0 bases; bases outside gene matches: 7.

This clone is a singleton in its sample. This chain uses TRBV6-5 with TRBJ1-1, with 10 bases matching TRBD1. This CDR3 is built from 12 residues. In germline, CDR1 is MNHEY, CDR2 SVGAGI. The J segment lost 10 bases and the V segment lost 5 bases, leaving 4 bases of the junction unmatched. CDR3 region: CASSRQGALAFF. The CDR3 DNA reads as TGTGCCAGCAGTCGACAGGGGGCATTAGCTTTCTTT.

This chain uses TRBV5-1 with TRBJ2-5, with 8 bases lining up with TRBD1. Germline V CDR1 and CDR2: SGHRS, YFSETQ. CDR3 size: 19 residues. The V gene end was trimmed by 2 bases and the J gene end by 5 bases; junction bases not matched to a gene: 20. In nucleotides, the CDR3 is TGCGCCAGCAGCTTAACCCTCGACAGGGGACCTAGGTGGGATGAGACCCAGTACTTC. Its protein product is CASSLTLDRGPRWDETQYF.

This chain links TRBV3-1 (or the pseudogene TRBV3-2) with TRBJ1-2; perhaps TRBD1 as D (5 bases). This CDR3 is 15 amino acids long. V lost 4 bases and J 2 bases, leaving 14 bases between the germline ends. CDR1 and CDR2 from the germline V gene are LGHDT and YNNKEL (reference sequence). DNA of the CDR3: TGTGCCAGCAGCCCTCAGGGTTTACAGAACTATGGCTACACCTTC. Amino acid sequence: CASSPQGLQNYGYTF.

The CDR3, as DNA: TGTGCCAGCAGCGATCGGACAGTTCTGAACACTGAAGCTTTCTTT. Translation gives CASSDRTVLNTEAFF. This chain links TRBV5-4 with TRBJ1-1; D is possibly TRBD1 (6 bases). The germline V gene has CDR1 SGHNT and CDR2 YYREEE (reference sequence). The CDR3 is 15 amino acids. V was pared by 4 bases and J by 0 bases, with 13 bases between.

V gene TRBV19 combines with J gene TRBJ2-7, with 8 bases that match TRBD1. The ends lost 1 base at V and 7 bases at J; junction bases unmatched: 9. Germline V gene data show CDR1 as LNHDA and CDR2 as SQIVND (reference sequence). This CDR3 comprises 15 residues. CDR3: CASSIGSTGAREQYF. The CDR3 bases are TGTGCCAGTAGTATAGGGTCGACAGGGGCTCGGGAGCAGTACTTC.

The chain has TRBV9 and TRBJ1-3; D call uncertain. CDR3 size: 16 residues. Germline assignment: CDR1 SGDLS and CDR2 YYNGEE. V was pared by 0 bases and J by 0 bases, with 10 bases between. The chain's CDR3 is CASSVDGSISGNTIYF. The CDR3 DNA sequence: TGTGCCAGCAGCGTAGACGGGTCGATCTCTGGAAACACCATATATTTT.